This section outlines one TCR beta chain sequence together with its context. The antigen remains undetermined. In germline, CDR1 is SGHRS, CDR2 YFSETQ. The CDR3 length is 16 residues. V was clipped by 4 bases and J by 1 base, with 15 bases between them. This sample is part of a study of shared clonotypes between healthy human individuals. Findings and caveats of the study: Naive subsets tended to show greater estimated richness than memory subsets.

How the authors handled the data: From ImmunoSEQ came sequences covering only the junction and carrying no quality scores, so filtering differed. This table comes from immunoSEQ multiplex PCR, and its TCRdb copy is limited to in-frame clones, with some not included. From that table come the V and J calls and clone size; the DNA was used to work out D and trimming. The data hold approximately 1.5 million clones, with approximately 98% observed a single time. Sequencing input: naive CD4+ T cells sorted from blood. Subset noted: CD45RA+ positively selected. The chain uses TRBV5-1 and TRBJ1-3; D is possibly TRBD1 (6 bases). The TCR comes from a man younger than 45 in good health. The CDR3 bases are TGCGCCAGCAGCCCAAGGACAGTCCTATCTGGAAACACCATATATTTT. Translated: CASSPRTVLSGNTIYF.